A single sample is the source of the 30 T cell receptor beta chains below, sequenced in a study of siplizumab effects on memory and regulatory T cells. The assay was immunoSEQ multiplex PCR, and TCRdb's table has in-frame clones only and misses some. This sample has over 80,000 clones, with about 94% found just once. The sample taken for sequencing was non-Treg CD4+ T cells sorted from blood. Receptors were obtained from a human donor in good health.

The chain links TRBV7-2 to TRBJ1-2; D is perhaps TRBD1 (5 bases). Trimming took off 1 base at V and 0 bases at J, with 9 bases between the two ends. This CDR3 contains 15 residues. CDR1 and CDR2 (germline): SGHTA, FQGNSA. The CDR3 region is CASSLVPGTNYGYTF. The CDR3 nucleotides read TGTGCCAGCAGCTTAGTTCCAGGGACTAACTATGGCTACACCTTC.

Here the CDR3 reads CASSVQGAWPQHF. The CDR3 DNA sequence: TGTGCCAGTAGTGTGCAGGGGGCCTGGCCCCAGCATTTT. The rearrangement joins TRBV19 to TRBJ1-5; 8 nucleotides line up with TRBD1. Looked up from germline, CDR1 is LNHDA and CDR2 is SQIVND (reference sequence). The junction had 6 bases not matched to a gene; V was cut back by 5 bases and J by 9 bases. CDR3 length: 13 residues.

The J gene is TRBJ1-2, the V gene TRBV6-5; no firm D call. Germline V gene lookup returns CDR1 MNHEY and CDR2 SVGAGI. Trimming removed 10 bases from V and 4 bases from J, with 10 bases in between. The CDR3 runs to 11 residues. The DNA of the CDR3 is TGTGCCACCTCCTCTTCCTATGGCTACACCTTC. Translation gives CATSSSYGYTF.

The genes are TRBV5-8 and TRBJ1-5, with no clear D. In germline, CDR1 is SGHTS, CDR2 YDEGEE. The CDR3 has 12 residues. Trimming took 0 bases from V and 6 from J, leaving 4 bases between them. Here the CDR3 DNA reads TGTGCCAGCAGCTTGGGGGTTCAGCCCCAGCATTTT. This encodes CASSLGVQPQHF.

CDR3 protein: CASSKRGVMNTEAFF. In nucleotides, the CDR3 is TGTGCCAGCAGTAAAAGGGGGGTCATGAACACTGAAGCTTTCTTT. The chain carries TRBV28 and TRBJ1-1, with D possibly TRBD1 on 6 matching bases. CDR3 size: 15 residues. Germline CDR1 MDHEN, CDR2 SYDVKM. Deletions cut 5 bases from V and 0 bases from J, with 13 bases between. The variable domain in full, with the rest retrieved from reference TRBV28 and TRBJ1-1, is DVKVTQSSRYLVKRTGEKVFLECVQDMDHENMFWYRQDPGLGLRLIYFSYDVKMKEKGDIPEGYSVSREKKERFSLILESASTNQTSMYLCASSKRGVMNTEAFFGQGTRLTVV.

V and J are TRBV5-1 and TRBJ2-5, with TRBD1 matching over 9 bases. Germline CDR1 SGHRS, CDR2 YFSETQ. Trimming cost V 4 bases and J 2 bases; bases outside gene matches: 3. The CDR3 runs to 14 residues. CDR3 DNA: TGCGCCAGCAGCACCGGACAGGGGCAAGAGACCCAGTACTTC. Translated: CASSTGQGQETQYF.

The chain has TRBV11-1 and TRBJ2-1; 11 positions agree with TRBD2. There are 16 residues in the CDR3. With V trimmed by 3 bases and J by 4 bases, 5 bases remained unmatched. The germline gives CDR1 SGHAT, CDR2 FQDESV (reference sequence). CDR3 loop: CASSFPTSGRYNEQFF. The CDR3 DNA sequence: TGTGCCAGCAGCTTCCCTACTAGCGGGAGATACAATGAGCAGTTCTTC.

The chain combines TRBV5-1 with TRBJ2-2; 7 nucleotides line up with TRBD2. V lost 2 bases, J lost 8 bases, and 12 bases stayed unmatched. This CDR3 is built from 16 residues. Germline-derived CDR1 and CDR2 are SGHRS and YFSETQ. The CDR3 region has the DNA TGCGCCAGCAGCTTTGAGCCTGTGGGAGGGTCGGGGGAGCTGTTTTTT. It is translated as CASSFEPVGGSGELFF.

This chain connects TRBV5-5 to TRBJ1-1, with D perhaps TRBD1 (6 bases). Germline V gene data show CDR1 as SGHKS and CDR2 as YYEKEE (reference sequence). This CDR3 has 16 amino acids. Trimming shortened V by 4 bases and J by 2 bases, and 18 bases separated the two germline ends. The CDR3, as DNA: TGTGCCAGCAGCCTGCGACAGACGGGGGGCAACACTGAAGCTTTCTTT. Protein: CASSLRQTGGNTEAFF. Supplemented by reference TRBV5-5 and TRBJ1-1, the full variable domain reads DAGVTQSPTHLIKTRGQQVTLRCSPISGHKSVSWYQQVLGQGPQFIFQYYEKEERGRGNFPDRFSARQFPNYSSELNVNALLLGDSALYLCASSLRQTGGNTEAFFGQGTRLTVV.

The V gene is TRBV6-1, the J gene TRBJ1-5; D ambiguous. The CDR3 contains 14 residues. Trimming removed 4 bases from V and 0 bases from J, with 7 bases in between. Germline CDR1 reads MNHNS; CDR2 reads SASEGT. CDR3 sequence: CASSGQYSNQPQHF. CDR3 coding DNA: TGTGCCAGCAGTGGTCAGTATAGCAATCAGCCCCAGCATTTT.

The chain recombines TRBV19 with TRBJ2-3, with TRBD1 identical over 8 bases. Trimming took 6 bases from V and 2 from J; bases not matched to a gene: 7. This CDR3 is 15 amino acids long. The germline V gene has CDR1 LNHDA and CDR2 SQIVND (reference sequence). Written as DNA, the CDR3 is TGTGCCAGTAGCGCTCGACAGGGGACCACAGATACGCAGTATTTT. Translated, it gives CASSARQGTTDTQYF.

The V call is TRBV5-1, the J call TRBJ2-3; D is uncertain. V lost 1 base, J lost 4 bases, and 7 bases lay in between. This CDR3 has 13 amino acids. The germline CDR1 and CDR2 sequences are SGHRS and YFSETQ. CDR3 sequence reads: CASSLSRSDTQYF. Here the CDR3 DNA reads TGCGCCAGCAGCTTGTCTAGGTCAGATACGCAGTATTTT.

The rearrangement joins TRBV27 to TRBJ2-7; 11 nucleotides align to TRBD1. Per the germline V gene, CDR1 is MNHEY and CDR2 is SMNVEV (reference sequence). The CDR3 consists of 12 residues. The J segment lost 4 bases and the V segment lost 8 bases, leaving 1 base of the junction unmatched. The CDR3 reads CASWDRGYEQYF. In DNA, the CDR3 is TGTGCCAGCTGGGACAGGGGGTACGAGCAGTACTTC.

This chain links TRBV2 with TRBJ2-3; D may correspond to TRBD1 or TRBD2 (5 bases each). Germline values: CDR1 SNHLY, CDR2 FYNNEI. CDR3 length equals 14 residues. The V end lost 9 bases, the J end lost 2 bases, and 15 bases lay between the germline ends. The chain's CDR3 is CASRDGRNTDTQYF. DNA of the CDR3: TGTGCCAGTAGGGACGGTAGAAACACAGATACGCAGTATTTT.

This clone was observed a single time. The V call is TRBV9, the J call TRBJ1-3, with D hard to call. The CDR3 extends over 14 amino acids. V was cut by 6 bases and J by 0 bases, with 10 bases left in between. Germline V gene lookup returns CDR1 SGDLS and CDR2 YYNGEE. The DNA for the CDR3 is TGTGCCAGCACCAGACTCCTCTCTGGAAACACCATATATTTT. Translating gives CASTRLLSGNTIYF. Variable domain in full (rest from reference TRBV9 and TRBJ1-3): DSGVTQTPKHLITATGQRVTLRCSPRSGDLSVYWYQQSLDQGLQFLIQYYNGEERAKGNILERFSAQQFPDLHSELNLSSLELGDSALYFCASTRLLSGNTIYFGEGSWLTVV.

This rearrangement joins TRBV5-1 to TRBJ2-7, with D possibly matching TRBD1 (6 bases). In germline, CDR1 is SGHRS, CDR2 YFSETQ. V lost 4 bases and J 3 bases, leaving 23 bases between the germline ends. This CDR3 contains 17 residues. CDR3 loop: CASSRDSRDTNFYEQYF. As DNA, the CDR3 is TGCGCCAGCAGCAGGGATTCCCGGGACACCAATTTCTACGAGCAGTACTTC.

The chain uses TRBV6-5 and TRBJ1-2; D is unclear. Per germline, CDR1 MNHEY and CDR2 SVGAGI. The CDR3 is 15 residues long. Trimming took off 2 bases at V and 4 bases at J, with 14 bases between the two ends. The CDR3 region is CASSYKADPRYGYTF. DNA for the CDR3: TGTGCCAGCAGTTACAAGGCCGACCCCCGCTATGGCTACACCTTC.

This clone was recorded once. The junction shows a germline mismatch at one end, possibly a read error. This chain links TRBV6-1 with TRBJ1-2; D unresolved. The CDR3 runs 13 residues. Germline CDR1 reads MNHNS; CDR2 reads SASEGT. As DNA, the CDR3 is TGTGCCAGCAGTGATCAATTCGGGCCAGCCCCCGCCTTC. Its translation: CASSDQFGPAPAF.

The chain uses TRBV6-5 and TRBJ2-3; TRBD1 matches at 8 bases. Germline CDR1 reads MNHEY; CDR2 reads SVGAGI. The CDR3 covers 16 residues. V was pared by 2 bases and J by 8 bases, with 12 bases of the junction left unmatched. The CDR3 DNA reads as TGTGCCAGCAGTTACGGTGGTGACAGGGGAATGGGTACGCAGTATTTT. This sequence encodes CASSYGGDRGMGTQYF.

The DNA of the CDR3 is TGTGCCAGCAGCTTAAGGGGGGGCTACACCTTC. Its protein is CASSLRGGYTF. The chain has TRBV7-8 and TRBJ1-2; TRBD1 might be the D (6 bases). The CDR3 has 11 residues. Germline V gene sequence: CDR1 SGHVS, CDR2 FQNEAQ. Between the trimmed V and J ends, which lost 2 bases and 8 bases, there was a span of 6 bases.

V usage is TRBV15 and J usage is TRBJ2-5; possible D gene TRBD2, 6 bases. The CDR3 length is 14 residues. V shed 1 base and J shed 5 bases, with 11 bases lying between them. The V gene's germline CDR1 is LNHNV and CDR2 YYDKDF (reference sequence). For the CDR3, the DNA is TGTGCCACCAGCAGAGGGACTGGGGGGGAGACCCAGTACTTC. This encodes CATSRGTGGETQYF.

This clone was found once. The genes are TRBV7-2 and TRBJ2-1; D is ambiguous. Per the germline V gene, CDR1 is SGHTA and CDR2 is FQGNSA. The CDR3 loop spans 15 amino acids. Trimming left V 3 bases short and J 15 bases short, with 24 bases between. This chain's CDR3 is CASSFSSDVPSRRFF. In nucleotides, the CDR3 is TGTGCCAGCAGCTTTAGCTCAGACGTCCCCAGCCGACGGTTCTTC.

The chain couples TRBV11-2 to TRBJ2-3; maybe TRBD2 (5 bases). The V gene lost 5 bases and the J gene lost 6 bases, with 9 bases spanning the gap. The CDR3 is made up of 12 amino acids. The germline V gene encodes CDR1 SGHAT and CDR2 FQNNGV. CDR3 sequence reads: CASSLARDTQYF. The CDR3 DNA is TGTGCCAGCAGCCTAGCTCGGGATACGCAGTATTTT.

The rearrangement links TRBV7-8 to TRBJ2-3; D gene ambiguous. Germline V gene sequence: CDR1 SGHVS, CDR2 FQNEAQ. The CDR3 runs 13 residues. V was cut by 4 bases and J by 4 bases, with 9 bases left in between. The CDR3 region is CASSSNYADTQYF. CDR3 nucleotides: TGTGCCAGCAGCTCTAACTATGCAGATACGCAGTATTTT. The variable domain in full, with the rest retrieved from reference TRBV7-8 and TRBJ2-3, is GAGVSQSPRYKVAKRGQDVALRCDPISGHVSLFWYQQALGQGPEFLTYFQNEAQLDKSGLPSDRFFAERPEGSVSTLKIQRTQQEDSAVYLCASSSNYADTQYFGPGTRLTVL.

The genes are TRBV20-1 and TRBJ2-5, with D unresolved. Germline values: CDR1 DFQATT, CDR2 SNEGSKA (reference sequence). The CDR3 has 10 residues. V lost 5 bases and J lost 7, with 8 bases in between. The DNA of the CDR3 is TGCAGTGCTTTTCATGGGACCCAGTACTTC. Encoded protein: CSAFHGTQYF.

The chain joins TRBV5-6 to TRBJ2-7, with 8 nucleotides matching TRBD2. Germline trimming cut 3 bases from V and 4 bases from J; bases unmatched to any gene: 9. The CDR3 length is 15 residues. CDR1 and CDR2 from the germline V gene are SGHDT and YYEEEE. CDR3 protein: CASSSPRLATYEQYF. CDR3 nucleotide sequence: TGTGCCAGCAGCTCCCCGCGACTAGCGACGTACGAGCAGTACTTC.

This clone was counted between two and nine times. Different DNA sequences within this sample yield the same CDR3. The V gene is TRBV6-1, the J gene TRBJ2-7; no firm D call. Germline V gives CDR1 MNHNS, CDR2 SASEGT. V was shortened by 3 bases and J by 3 bases, with 6 bases between the two germline ends. The CDR3 is made up of 12 amino acids. CDR3 DNA: TGTGCCAGCAGTGACAGGATCTACGAGCAGTACTTC. Protein sequence: CASSDRIYEQYF.

V usage is TRBV20-1 and J usage is TRBJ1-1; D remains unclear. The germline gives CDR1 DFQATT, CDR2 SNEGSKA (reference sequence). Trimming left V 5 bases short and J 5 bases short, with 6 bases between. CDR3 length equals 10 residues. The CDR3 DNA reads as TGCAGTGCTTTGTTGACTGAAGCTTTCTTT. It codes for CSALLTEAFF.

This sequence joins TRBV18 and TRBJ2-5; possible D gene TRBD2, 5 bases. Germline V gene data show CDR1 as KGHSH and CDR2 as LQKENI. Trimming took off 3 bases at V and 2 bases at J, with 16 bases between the two ends. This CDR3 is 16 amino acids long. The DNA of the CDR3 is TGTGCCAGCTCACCCTCAAGAGGAGGTAGTCAAGAGACCCAGTACTTC. This codes for CASSPSRGGSQETQYF.

This clone was seen more than once but under ten times. This chain connects TRBV4-2 to TRBJ1-5; D gene ambiguous. The germline V gene encodes CDR1 LGHNA and CDR2 YNFKEQ. V lost 0 bases to trimming and J lost 5 bases, with 5 bases between them. The length of the CDR3 is 13 residues. The CDR3 loop is CASSQDRHQPQHF. The CDR3 DNA reads as TGTGCCAGCAGCCAAGATCGTCATCAGCCCCAGCATTTT.